The 26 T cell receptor beta chains below all came from one sample that was sequenced in a study of T cell repertoires in cytomegalovirus infection. These receptors' antigens are unknown. TCRdb used MiXCR to reprocess the reads, holding one entry per CDR3 protein. The sample holds approximately 1,000,000 distinct CDR3 sequences, less than 40% seen once. Sequences were derived from cultured CD8+ T cells from PBMCs, sampled from culture after CMV antigen stimulation. The receptors stem from a human donor in good health (CMV status not recorded). Some clones in this sample may be carry-over from other donors' samples.

This clonotype was counted ten times or more. Written as DNA, the CDR3 is TGTGCCAGCAAAGTTGAGGGTGTCACCGGGGAGCTGTTTTTT. Residues: CASKVEGVTGELFF. The rearrangement uses TRBV2 and TRBJ2-2; D is perhaps TRBD2 (5 bases). The CDR3 runs to 14 residues. V was clipped by 7 bases and J by 4 bases, with 13 bases between them. CDR1 and CDR2 (germline): SNHLY, FYNNEI. The whole variable domain, filled in from reference TRBV2 and TRBJ2-2, reads EPEVTQTPSHQVTQMGQEVILRCVPISNHLYFYWYRQILGQKVEFLVSFYNNEISEKSEIFDDQFSVERPDGSNFTLKIRSTKLEDSAMYFCASKVEGVTGELFFGEGSRLTVL.

V and J are TRBV2 and TRBJ1-2; 8 bases line up with TRBD1. The ends lost 3 bases at V and 7 bases at J; junction bases unmatched: 7. This CDR3 spans 14 amino acids. From germline, CDR1 is SNHLY and CDR2 FYNNEI. CDR3 sequence reads: CASSDRQGAGGYTF. CDR3 bases: TGTGCCAGCAGTGACCGTCAGGGGGCGGGTGGCTACACCTTC. Combining the CDR3 with reference TRBV2 and TRBJ1-2 gives the whole variable domain EPEVTQTPSHQVTQMGQEVILRCVPISNHLYFYWYRQILGQKVEFLVSFYNNEISEKSEIFDDQFSVERPDGSNFTLKIRSTKLEDSAMYFCASSDRQGAGGYTFGSGTRLTVV.

The chain carries TRBV28 and TRBJ1-6; D not resolved. The length of the CDR3 is 15 residues. The germline V gene encodes CDR1 MDHEN and CDR2 SYDVKM. Trimming pared 8 bases from V and 1 base from J, leaving 12 bases between. This CDR3 reads CASGERRSYNSPLHF. The CDR3 DNA sequence: TGTGCCAGCGGAGAACGTCGGTCCTATAATTCACCCCTCCACTTT.

This clonotype occurred once. The J gene is TRBJ1-3, the V gene TRBV28; 10 bases map to TRBD1. The length of the CDR3 is 15 residues. In germline, CDR1 is MDHEN, CDR2 SYDVKM. Trimming cost V 8 bases and J 3 bases; bases outside gene matches: 7. CDR3 in DNA: TGTGCCAGCCTCGACAGGGGGCTTTTTGGAAACACCATATATTTT. It specifies CASLDRGLFGNTIYF.

This clonotype was counted between two and nine times. J is TRBJ1-1 and V is TRBV5-4, with TRBD1 identical over 7 bases. V lost 4 bases, J lost 3 bases, and 9 bases stayed unmatched. The CDR3 loop spans 15 amino acids. Germline V gene sequence: CDR1 SGHNT, CDR2 YYREEE (reference sequence). This CDR3 reads CASSPSDRRYTEAFF. Written as DNA, the CDR3 is TGTGCCAGCAGCCCATCGGACAGGAGGTACACTGAAGCTTTCTTT.

This clonotype was counted ten times or more. The chain combines TRBV24-1 with TRBJ2-5; TRBD1 agrees at 8 bases. The CDR3 spans 16 residues. Trimming took 1 base from V and 5 from J; bases not matched to a gene: 8. The V gene's germline CDR1 is KGHDR and CDR2 SFDVKD. The CDR3 coding sequence is TGTGCCACCAGTGATTTTGGTTCAGGGGGCACGGAGACCCAGTACTTC. Its protein product is CATSDFGSGGTETQYF.

This clonotype was recorded once. The V gene is TRBV27, the J gene TRBJ2-1, with 12 bases fitting TRBD2. This CDR3 comprises 16 residues. Germline-derived CDR1 and CDR2 are MNHEY and SMNVEV (reference sequence). V lost 5 bases to trimming and J lost 6 bases; unmatched junction nucleotides: 8. CDR3 sequence: CASSPGTSGFFNEQFF. CDR3 DNA: TGTGCCAGCAGTCCGGGGACTAGCGGGTTCTTCAATGAGCAGTTCTTC.

This clonotype has just a few counts. The chain has TRBV7-9 and TRBJ2-5; TRBD2 matches 8 bases. Germline-derived CDR1 and CDR2 are SEHNR and FQNEAQ (reference sequence). This CDR3 has 16 amino acids. The V and J ends lost 4 bases and 1 base, in that order; junction bases with no gene match: 8. The CDR3 DNA follows: TGTGCCAGCAGCTCGTTACTAGCGGAGGCCCAAGAGACCCAGTACTTC. Residues: CASSSLLAEAQETQYF. Looking up the rest from reference TRBV7-9 and TRBJ2-5 gives the full variable domain: DTGVSQNPRHKITKRGQNVTFRCDPISEHNRLYWYRQTLGQGPEFLTYFQNEAQLEKSRLLSDRFSAERPKGSFSTLEIQRTEQGDSAMYLCASSSLLAEAQETQYFGPGTRLLVL.

This clonotype was found many times. The V call is TRBV7-8, the J call TRBJ2-1; D may be TRBD2 (5 bases). Trimming left V 5 bases short and J 2 bases short, with 10 bases between. This CDR3 contains 14 residues. Germline V gene data show CDR1 as SGHVS and CDR2 as FQNEAQ. The CDR3 is CASSGFGAYNEQFF. CDR3 DNA: TGTGCCAGCAGCGGGTTCGGGGCCTACAATGAGCAGTTCTTC.

The rearrangement joins TRBV15 to TRBJ2-6; 7 nucleotides align to TRBD1. Trimming cost V 5 bases and J 0 bases; bases outside gene matches: 4. CDR1 is LNHNV and CDR2 is YYDKDF in the germline V gene (reference sequence). This CDR3 has 16 residues. The CDR3 nucleotides are TGTGCCACCAGCCAGGGGGTGCCCTCTGGGGCCAACGTCCTGACTTTC. Amino acids: CATSQGVPSGANVLTF. Full variable domain (outside the CDR3, taken from reference TRBV15 and TRBJ2-6): DAMVIQNPRYQVTQFGKPVTLSCSQTLNHNVMYWYQQKSSQAPKLLFHYYDKDFNNEADTPDNFQSRRPNTSFCFLDIRSPGLGDTAMYLCATSQGVPSGANVLTFGAGSRLTVL.

This sequence joins TRBV19 and TRBJ2-1, with D perhaps matching TRBD1 or TRBD2 (5 bases each). V dropped 4 bases and J dropped 8 bases, with 9 bases sitting between them. Germline lookup yields CDR1 LNHDA and CDR2 SQIVND (reference sequence). This CDR3 contains 12 residues. The CDR3 reads CASSTGRDEQFF. The CDR3 DNA sequence: TGTGCCAGTAGTACGGGACGTGATGAGCAGTTCTTC.

V is TRBV6-1 and J is TRBJ1-5, with TRBD1 matching 8 bases. V shed 5 bases, J shed 3 bases, and the junction held 6 bases outside the gene matches. Germline lookup yields CDR1 MNHNS and CDR2 SASEGT. This CDR3 comprises 15 residues. In nucleotides, the CDR3 is TGTGCCAGCAGTCACAGGGGGGGGCCCAATCAGCCCCAGCATTTT. It encodes CASSHRGGPNQPQHF.

This clonotype was found a few times. The rearrangement links TRBV4-1 to TRBJ2-1; TRBD2 agrees at 9 bases. CDR1 and CDR2 (germline): MGHRA, YSYEKL. Trimming at V came to 4 bases and at J to 3 bases, leaving 7 bases not matched to a gene. The length of the CDR3 is 16 residues. CDR3 nucleotide sequence: TGCGCCAGCAGCCCCACAACTAGCGGGCTCTACAATGAGCAGTTCTTC. It encodes CASSPTTSGLYNEQFF.

This sequence joins TRBV2 and TRBJ1-1; the D is unclear. The CDR3 contains 14 residues. V was shortened by 10 bases and J by 0 bases, with 15 bases between the two germline ends. Per germline, CDR1 SNHLY and CDR2 FYNNEI. The CDR3 sequence is CAKIRAVMNTEAFF. CDR3 DNA: TGTGCCAAGATTAGGGCCGTAATGAACACTGAAGCTTTCTTT.

This clonotype was found once. The genes are TRBV27 and TRBJ1-2, with a weak D call TRBD1 (5 bases). This CDR3 comprises 11 residues. Trimming pared 8 bases from V and 6 bases from J, leaving 10 bases between. The V gene's germline CDR1 is MNHEY and CDR2 SMNVEV (reference sequence). CDR3 amino acids: CASWDGHGYTF. Written as DNA, the CDR3 is TGTGCCAGCTGGGACGGGCATGGCTACACCTTC.

V is TRBV6-6 and J is TRBJ1-4, with D unresolved. Trimming stripped 10 bases from V and 8 bases from J, with 14 bases between. Germline V gene lookup returns CDR1 MNHNY and CDR2 SVGAGI (reference sequence). The CDR3 is made up of 12 amino acids. The CDR3 region is CAIRDHLEKLFF. CDR3 DNA: TGTGCCATCCGAGATCACCTCGAAAAACTGTTTTTT.

This chain uses TRBV12-5 with TRBJ1-1; 7 nucleotides agree with TRBD1. V was pared by 2 bases and J by 0 bases, with 15 bases of the junction left unmatched. Germline-derived CDR1 and CDR2 are LGHNT and FRNRAP. This CDR3 comprises 19 residues. CDR3 nucleotide sequence: TGTGCTAGTGGTTTGATTTTTGAGGGACAGCAGGGCATGAACACTGAAGCTTTCTTT. Translated: CASGLIFEGQQGMNTEAFF.

This clonotype occurred a few times. This chain links TRBV7-8 with TRBJ1-5; 10 nucleotides line up with TRBD1. The length of the CDR3 is 15 residues. CDR1 and CDR2 from the germline V gene are SGHVS and FQNEAQ. Trimming removed 4 bases from V and 5 bases from J; junction bases left unmatched: 5. The CDR3 spells CASSSGTGVDQPQHF. As DNA, the CDR3 is TGTGCCAGCAGCTCCGGGACAGGGGTTGATCAGCCCCAGCATTTT.

There are a few counts of this clonotype. The rearrangement links TRBV5-4 to TRBJ2-7; D is perhaps TRBD1 (6 bases). Germline CDR1 SGHNT, CDR2 YYREEE (reference sequence). The CDR3 has 14 residues. V was clipped by 3 bases and J by 3 bases, with 13 bases between them. The DNA of the CDR3 is TGTGCCAGCAGCTCTAGTGGGACAATCTACGAGCAGTACGTC. Translation: CASSSSGTIYEQYV.

The V gene is TRBV5-1, the J gene TRBJ2-5; D may be TRBD2 (5 bases). The germline V gene has CDR1 SGHRS and CDR2 YFSETQ. The ends were cut back, 4 bases at V and 7 bases at J, with 17 bases in the middle. CDR3 length equals 14 residues. The CDR3 spells CASSPGADLGTQYF. Here the CDR3 DNA reads TGCGCCAGCAGCCCCGGAGCGGACCTAGGGACCCAGTACTTC. Together with reference TRBV5-1 and TRBJ2-5, the CDR3 gives the full variable domain: KAGVTQTPRYLIKTRGQQVTLSCSPISGHRSVSWYQQTPGQGLQFLFEYFSETQRNKGNFPGRFSGRQFSNSRSEMNVSTLELGDSALYLCASSPGADLGTQYFGPGTRLLVL.

This clonotype turned up a few times. This sequence joins TRBV7-8 and TRBJ1-4; D is unresolved. CDR3 size: 12 residues. Between the trimmed V and J ends, which lost 5 bases and 12 bases, there was a span of 13 bases. CDR1 is SGHVS and CDR2 is FQNEAQ in the germline V gene. CDR3 loop: CASSGRIGELFF. As DNA, the CDR3 is TGTGCCAGCAGCGGTAGAATCGGCGAACTGTTTTTT.

This clonotype was seen a handful of times. This chain links TRBV7-2 with TRBJ2-7; D possibly matches TRBD1 or TRBD2 (5 bases each). V was pared by 1 base and J by 3 bases, with 10 bases between. This CDR3 contains 14 residues. CDR1 is SGHTA, CDR2 FQGNSA, per germline. The CDR3 protein is CASSLVEDIYEQYF. Written as DNA, the CDR3 is TGTGCCAGCAGCTTAGTGGAGGACATCTACGAGCAGTACTTC. The whole variable domain, remainder taken from reference TRBV7-2 and TRBJ2-7, is GAGVSQSPSNKVTEKGKDVELRCDPISGHTALYWYRQSLGQGLEFLIYFQGNSAPDKSGLPSDRFSAERTGGSVSTLTIQRTQQEDSAVYLCASSLVEDIYEQYFGPGTRLTVT.

The V and J genes are TRBV6-6 and TRBJ1-4, with D possibly TRBD1 on 5 matching bases. Germline V gives CDR1 MNHNY, CDR2 SVGAGI (reference sequence). CDR3 length: 13 residues. The ends were cut back, 7 bases at V and 8 bases at J, with 14 bases in the middle. The CDR3, as DNA: TGTGCCAGCACTCCGGGGGGGTCGGAAAAACTGTTTTTT. It specifies CASTPGGSEKLFF.

The V and J genes are TRBV7-3 and TRBJ2-3, with D unclear. This CDR3 has 14 amino acids. Trimming took 5 bases from V and 2 from J, leaving 11 bases between them. Germline V lookup: CDR1 SGHTA, CDR2 FQGTGA. CDR3 sequence reads: CASSPTAYTDTQYF. Written as DNA, the CDR3 is TGTGCCAGCAGCCCCACAGCGTACACAGATACGCAGTATTTT. The whole variable domain, filled in from reference TRBV7-3 and TRBJ2-3, reads GAGVSQTPSNKVTEKGKYVELRCDPISGHTALYWYRQSLGQGPEFLIYFQGTGAADDSGLPNDRFFAVRPEGSVSTLKIQRTERGDSAVYLCASSPTAYTDTQYFGPGTRLTVL.

J is TRBJ2-5 and V is TRBV7-9; D is perhaps TRBD1 or TRBD2 (5 bases each). V dropped 4 bases and J dropped 4 bases, with 13 bases sitting between them. From germline, CDR1 is SEHNR and CDR2 FQNEAQ (reference sequence). The CDR3 has 14 residues. CDR3 residues: CASSSGPGRETQYF. CDR3 sequence (DNA): TGTGCCAGCAGCTCCGGGCCGGGACGAGAGACCCAGTACTTC.

The DNA of the CDR3 is TGTGCCAGCAGTCCCGGGACAGGGAACCCCTTGAACACTGAAGCTTTCTTT. Translation: CASSPGTGNPLNTEAFF. This chain joins TRBV28 and TRBJ1-1; 9 bases line up with TRBD1. Germline V gives CDR1 MDHEN, CDR2 SYDVKM. The CDR3 consists of 17 residues. V was pared by 5 bases and J by 0 bases, with 10 bases of the junction left unmatched.